One T cell receptor (beta chain) is described in this entry. The data belong to a study of graft-versus-host responses after intestinal transplantation. Clones were read by immunoSEQ multiplex PCR, and TCRdb kept only the in-frame ones, dropping some. The sample contains about 20,000 clones, roughly 86% of which appear only once. The germline V gene has CDR1 SGDLS and CDR2 YYNGEE. The length of the CDR3 is 9 residues. Trimming removed 10 bases at V and 2 bases at J, with 3 bases between. This clonotype originated in a human patient who received an intestinal transplant, so some T cells may come from the graft donor. Specimen: PBMCs, collected 220 to 240 days after intestinal transplant. The chain couples TRBV9 to TRBJ1-1; D remains unclear. The CDR3 DNA sequence: TGTGCCGGTAACACTGAAGCTTTCTTT. It yields the protein CAGNTEAFF.